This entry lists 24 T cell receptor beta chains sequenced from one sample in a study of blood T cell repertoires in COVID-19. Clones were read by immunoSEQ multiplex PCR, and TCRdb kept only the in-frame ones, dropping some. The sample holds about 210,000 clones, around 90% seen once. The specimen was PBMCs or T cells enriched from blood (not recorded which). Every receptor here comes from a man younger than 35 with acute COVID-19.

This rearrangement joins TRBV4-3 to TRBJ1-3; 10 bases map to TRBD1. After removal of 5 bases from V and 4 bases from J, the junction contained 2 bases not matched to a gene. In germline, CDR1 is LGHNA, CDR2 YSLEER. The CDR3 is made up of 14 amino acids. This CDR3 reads CASSDRGRGNTIYF. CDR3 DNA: TGCGCCAGCAGCGACAGGGGGCGCGGAAACACCATATATTTT.

CDR3 amino acids: CASSVGENTEAFF. CDR3 DNA sequence: TGTGCCAGCAGCGTAGGCGAGAACACTGAAGCTTTCTTT. The chain combines TRBV9 with TRBJ1-1, with D uncertain. V was pared by 0 bases and J by 1 base, with 4 bases between. The CDR3 length is 13 residues. Germline lookup yields CDR1 SGDLS and CDR2 YYNGEE.

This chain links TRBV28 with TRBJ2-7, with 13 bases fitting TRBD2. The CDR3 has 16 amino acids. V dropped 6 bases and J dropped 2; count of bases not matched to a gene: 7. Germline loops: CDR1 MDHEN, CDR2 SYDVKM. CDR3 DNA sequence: TGTGCCAGCAGCTTGTGGGGGACTAGCGGGACCTACGAGCAGTACTTC. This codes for CASSLWGTSGTYEQYF.

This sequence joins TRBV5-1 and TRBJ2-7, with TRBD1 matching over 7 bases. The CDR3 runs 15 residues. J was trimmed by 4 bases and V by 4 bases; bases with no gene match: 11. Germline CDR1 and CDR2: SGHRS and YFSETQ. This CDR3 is CASSVSGGSSYEQYF. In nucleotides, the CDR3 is TGCGCCAGCAGCGTCTCAGGGGGTTCCAGTTACGAGCAGTACTTC. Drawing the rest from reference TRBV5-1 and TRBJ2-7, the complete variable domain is KAGVTQTPRYLIKTRGQQVTLSCSPISGHRSVSWYQQTPGQGLQFLFEYFSETQRNKGNFPGRFSGRQFSNSRSEMNVSTLELGDSALYLCASSVSGGSSYEQYFGPGTRLTVT.

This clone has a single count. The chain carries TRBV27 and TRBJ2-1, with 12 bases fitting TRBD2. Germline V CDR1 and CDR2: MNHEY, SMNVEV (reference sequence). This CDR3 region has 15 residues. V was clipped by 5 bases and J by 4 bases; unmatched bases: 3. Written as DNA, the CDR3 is TGTGCCAGCAGTACGACTAGCGGGGGATACAATGAGCAGTTCTTC. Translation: CASSTTSGGYNEQFF.

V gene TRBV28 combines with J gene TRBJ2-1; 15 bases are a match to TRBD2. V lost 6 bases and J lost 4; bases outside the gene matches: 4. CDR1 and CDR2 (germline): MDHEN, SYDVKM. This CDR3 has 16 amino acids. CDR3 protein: CASRKGLAGGYNEQFF. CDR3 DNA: TGTGCCAGCAGGAAGGGACTAGCGGGAGGATACAATGAGCAGTTCTTC.

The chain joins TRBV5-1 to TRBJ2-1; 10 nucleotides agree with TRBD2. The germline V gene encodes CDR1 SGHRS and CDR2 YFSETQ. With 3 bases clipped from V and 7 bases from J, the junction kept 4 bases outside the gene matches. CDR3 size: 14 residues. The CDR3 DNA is TGCGCCAGCAGCTGGTCTAGCGGGAGTAATGAGCAGTTCTTC. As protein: CASSWSSGSNEQFF.

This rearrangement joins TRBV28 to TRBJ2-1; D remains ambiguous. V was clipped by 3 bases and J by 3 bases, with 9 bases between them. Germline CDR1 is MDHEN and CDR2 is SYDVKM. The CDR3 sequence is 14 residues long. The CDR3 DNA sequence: TGTGCCAGCAGTTTCCTCACAGACTACAATGAGCAGTTCTTC. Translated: CASSFLTDYNEQFF.

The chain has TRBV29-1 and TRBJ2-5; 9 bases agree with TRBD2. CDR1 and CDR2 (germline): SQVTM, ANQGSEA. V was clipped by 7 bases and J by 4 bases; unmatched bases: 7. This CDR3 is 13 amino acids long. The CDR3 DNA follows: TGCAGCGCCCGGGGACTAGCCGTAGAGACCCAGTACTTC. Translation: CSARGLAVETQYF.

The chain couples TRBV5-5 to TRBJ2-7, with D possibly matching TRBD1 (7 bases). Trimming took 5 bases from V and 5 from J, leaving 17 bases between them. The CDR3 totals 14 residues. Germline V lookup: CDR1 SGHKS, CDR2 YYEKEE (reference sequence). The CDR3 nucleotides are TGTGCCAGCAGACCCCAGGGGGGCTGGGACGAGCAGTACTTC. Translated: CASRPQGGWDEQYF.

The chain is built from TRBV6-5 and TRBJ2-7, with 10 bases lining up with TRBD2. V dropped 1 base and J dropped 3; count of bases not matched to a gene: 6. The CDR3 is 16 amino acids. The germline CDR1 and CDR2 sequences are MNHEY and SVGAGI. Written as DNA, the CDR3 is TGTGCCAGCAGTTACTATGCTAGCGGGAGTTACTACGAGCAGTACTTC. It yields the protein CASSYYASGSYYEQYF.

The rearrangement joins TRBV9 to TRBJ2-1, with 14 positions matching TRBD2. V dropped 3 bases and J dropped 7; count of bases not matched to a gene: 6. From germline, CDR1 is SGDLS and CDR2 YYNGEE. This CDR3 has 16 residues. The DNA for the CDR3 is TGTGCCAGCAGCGGGGGGACTAGCGGGAGAGGGAATGAGCAGTTCTTC. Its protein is CASSGGTSGRGNEQFF.

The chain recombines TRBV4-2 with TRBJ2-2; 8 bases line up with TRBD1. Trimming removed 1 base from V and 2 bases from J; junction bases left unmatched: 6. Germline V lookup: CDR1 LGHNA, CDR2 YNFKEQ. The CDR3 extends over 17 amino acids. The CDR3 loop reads CASSQGTTGVNTGELFF. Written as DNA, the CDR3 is TGTGCCAGCAGCCAAGGGACGACAGGGGTCAACACCGGGGAGCTGTTTTTT.

The CDR3 region is CASSQDYSSGNTIYF. The CDR3 DNA reads TGCGCCAGCAGCCAAGATTACAGCTCTGGAAACACCATATATTTT. The gene calls are TRBV4-1 and TRBJ1-3; D uncertain. Between the trimmed V and J ends, which lost 0 bases and 0 bases, there was a span of 6 bases. The CDR3 sequence is 15 residues long. CDR1 MGHRA and CDR2 YSYEKL come from the germline V gene.

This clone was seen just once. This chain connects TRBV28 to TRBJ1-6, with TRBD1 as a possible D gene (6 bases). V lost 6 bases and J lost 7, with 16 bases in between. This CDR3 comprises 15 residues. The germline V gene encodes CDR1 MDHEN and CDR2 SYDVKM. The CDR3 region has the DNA TGTGCCAGCAGACAGTGGGAACAGGGAAATTCACCCCTCCACTTT. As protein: CASRQWEQGNSPLHF.

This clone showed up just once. The CDR3 here is CASSLAVGGLEAFF. The CDR3 coding sequence is TGCGCCAGCAGCTTGGCAGTGGGGGGACTTGAAGCTTTCTTT. J is TRBJ1-1 and V is TRBV5-1; possibly TRBD1 for D (5 bases). This CDR3 has 14 amino acids. Trimming took off 0 bases at V and 7 bases at J, with 13 bases between the two ends. CDR1 SGHRS and CDR2 YFSETQ come from the germline V gene. Together with reference TRBV5-1 and TRBJ1-1, the CDR3 gives the full variable domain: KAGVTQTPRYLIKTRGQQVTLSCSPISGHRSVSWYQQTPGQGLQFLFEYFSETQRNKGNFPGRFSGRQFSNSRSEMNVSTLELGDSALYLCASSLAVGGLEAFFGQGTRLTVV.

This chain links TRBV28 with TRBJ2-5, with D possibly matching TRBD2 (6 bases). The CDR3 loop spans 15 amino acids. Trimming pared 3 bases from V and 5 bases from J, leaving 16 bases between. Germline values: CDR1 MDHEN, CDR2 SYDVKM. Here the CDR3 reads CASSFYSSVRETQYF. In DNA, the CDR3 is TGTGCCAGCAGTTTCTACTCTAGCGTTAGGGAGACCCAGTACTTC. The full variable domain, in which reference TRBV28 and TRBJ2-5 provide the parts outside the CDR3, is DVKVTQSSRYLVKRTGEKVFLECVQDMDHENMFWYRQDPGLGLRLIYFSYDVKMKEKGDIPEGYSVSREKKERFSLILESASTNQTSMYLCASSFYSSVRETQYFGPGTRLLVL.

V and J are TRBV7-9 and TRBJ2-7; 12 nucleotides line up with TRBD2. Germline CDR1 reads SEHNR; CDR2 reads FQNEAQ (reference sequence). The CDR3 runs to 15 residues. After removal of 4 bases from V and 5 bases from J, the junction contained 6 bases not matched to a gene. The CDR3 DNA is TGTGCCAGCAGCTCGGGACTAGCGGGCACCCACGAGCAGTACTTC. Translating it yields CASSSGLAGTHEQYF.

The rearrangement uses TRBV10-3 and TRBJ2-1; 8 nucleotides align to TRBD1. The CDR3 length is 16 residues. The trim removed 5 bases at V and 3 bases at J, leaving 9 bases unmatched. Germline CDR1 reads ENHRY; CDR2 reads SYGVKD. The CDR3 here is CAISSNQGADYNEQFF. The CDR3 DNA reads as TGTGCCATCAGTTCTAACCAGGGGGCGGACTACAATGAGCAGTTCTTC.

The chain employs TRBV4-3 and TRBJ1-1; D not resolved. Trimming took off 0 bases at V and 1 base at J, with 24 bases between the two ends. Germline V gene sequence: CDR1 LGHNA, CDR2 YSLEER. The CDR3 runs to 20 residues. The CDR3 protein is CASSQELYFYPPARNTEAFF. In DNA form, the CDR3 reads TGCGCCAGCAGCCAAGAACTATACTTCTACCCTCCGGCTAGGAACACTGAAGCTTTCTTT.

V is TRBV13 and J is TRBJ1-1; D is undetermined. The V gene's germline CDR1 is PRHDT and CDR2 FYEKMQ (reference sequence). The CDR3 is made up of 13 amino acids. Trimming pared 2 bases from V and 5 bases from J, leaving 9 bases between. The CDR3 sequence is CASSLRIGTEAFF. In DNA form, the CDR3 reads TGTGCCAGCAGCTTAAGGATCGGGACTGAAGCTTTCTTT.

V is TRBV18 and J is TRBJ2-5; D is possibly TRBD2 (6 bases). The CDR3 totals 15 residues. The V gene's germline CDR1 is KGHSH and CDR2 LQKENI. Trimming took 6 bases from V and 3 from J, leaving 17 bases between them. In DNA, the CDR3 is TGTGCCAGCTCTATCGGGGGTCGGCGGGAAGAGACCCAGTACTTC. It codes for CASSIGGRREETQYF. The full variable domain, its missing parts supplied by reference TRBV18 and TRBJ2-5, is NAGVMQNPRHLVRRRGQEARLRCSPMKGHSHVYWYRQLPEEGLKFMVYLQKENIIDESGMPKERFSAEFPKEGPSILRIQQVVRGDSAAYFCASSIGGRREETQYFGPGTRLLVL.

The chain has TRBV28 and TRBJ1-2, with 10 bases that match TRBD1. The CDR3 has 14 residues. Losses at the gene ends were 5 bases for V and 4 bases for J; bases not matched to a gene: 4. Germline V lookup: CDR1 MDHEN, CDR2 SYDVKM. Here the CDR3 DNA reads TGTGCCAGCAGTCGGACAGGGGGGAGCTATGGCTACACCTTC. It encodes CASSRTGGSYGYTF.

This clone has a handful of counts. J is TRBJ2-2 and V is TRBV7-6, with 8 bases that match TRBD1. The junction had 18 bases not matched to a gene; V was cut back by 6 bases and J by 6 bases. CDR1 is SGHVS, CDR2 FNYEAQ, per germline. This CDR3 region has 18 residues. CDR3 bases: TGTGCCAGCAGGCTCGGAAAAGACAGGGGATCGGGGTCCGGGGAGCTGTTTTTT. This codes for CASRLGKDRGSGSGELFF.